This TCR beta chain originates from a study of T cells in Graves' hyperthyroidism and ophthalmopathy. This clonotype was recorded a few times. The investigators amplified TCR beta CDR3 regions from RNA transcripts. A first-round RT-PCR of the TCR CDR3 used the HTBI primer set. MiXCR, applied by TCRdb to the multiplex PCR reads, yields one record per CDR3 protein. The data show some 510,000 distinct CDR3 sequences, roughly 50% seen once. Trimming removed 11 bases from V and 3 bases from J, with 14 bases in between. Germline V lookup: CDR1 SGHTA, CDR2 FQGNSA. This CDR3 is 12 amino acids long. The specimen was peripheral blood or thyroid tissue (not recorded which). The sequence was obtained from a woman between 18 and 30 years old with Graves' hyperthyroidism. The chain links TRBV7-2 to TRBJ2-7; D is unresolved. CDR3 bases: TGTGCCTGGAGCAGACTTGGCTACGAGCAGTACTTC. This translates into CAWSRLGYEQYF. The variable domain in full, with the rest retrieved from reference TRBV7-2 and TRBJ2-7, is GAGVSQSPSNKVTEKGKDVELRCDPISGHTALYWYRQSLGQGLEFLIYFQGNSAPDKSGLPSDRFSAERTGGSVSTLTIQRTQQEDSAVYLCAWSRLGYEQYFGPGTRLTVT.